A selection of T cell receptor beta chains follows, all from one sample in a study of cytomegalovirus exposure and HLA in healthy donors. Produced via immunoSEQ multiplex PCR; TCRdb's table is partial and in-frame only. Of 200,000 to 300,000 clones detected, around 80% appear once; the ten largest clones hold around 5.4%. Sequencing used PBMCs. These receptors originate from a woman in her thirties or forties in good health and CMV-seropositive. Each CDR3 is given with its conserved first and last residue. D genes are given only for firm matches. Rows may omit the clone size; those that give it use once, few, many or a size class.

clone_size: once
j_call: TRBJ2-3
v_call: TRBV5-1
d_call: NA
cdr3_aa: CASSLDRSDTQYF
cdr3_nt: TGCGCCAGCAGCTTGGACAGGTCAGATACGCAGTATTTT

clone_size: NA
j_call: TRBJ2-7
v_call: TRBV14
d_call: TRBD1
cdr3_aa: CASSRGPSGTGDEQYF
cdr3_nt: TGTGCCAGCAGCCGTGGCCCTTCCGGGACAGGGGACGAGCAGTACTTC

clone_size: NA
j_call: TRBJ1-4
v_call: TRBV4-2
d_call: NA
cdr3_aa: CASSQRTAGDEKLFF
cdr3_nt: TGTGCCAGCAGCCAACGGACGGCCGGGGATGAAAAACTGTTTTTT

clone_size: NA
j_call: TRBJ2-2
v_call: TRBV9
d_call: NA
cdr3_aa: CASSQRYRSQKNTGELFF
cdr3_nt: TGTGCCAGCAGCCAAAGATATAGGTCACAGAAGAACACCGGGGAGCTGTTTTTT

clone_size: NA
j_call: TRBJ1-2
v_call: TRBV15
d_call: NA
cdr3_aa: CATSRRQDSGYTF
cdr3_nt: TGTGCCACCAGCAGAAGACAGGATAGCGGCTACACCTTC

clone_size: NA
j_call: TRBJ2-3
v_call: TRBV7-5
d_call: NA
cdr3_aa: CARSLPVSESFTDTQYF
cdr3_nt: TGTGCCAGAAGCTTGCCCGTTTCCGAGAGCTTCACAGATACGCAGTATTTT

clone_size: NA
j_call: TRBJ2-2
v_call: TRBV19
d_call: NA
cdr3_aa: CASREVARLNTGELFF
cdr3_nt: TGTGCCAGTAGGGAAGTAGCGAGGCTTAACACCGGGGAGCTGTTTTTT

clone_size: NA
j_call: TRBJ2-1
v_call: TRBV11-3
d_call: NA
cdr3_aa: CASSLGAQYNEQFF
cdr3_nt: TGTGCCAGCAGCTTAGGGGCACAATACAATGAGCAGTTCTTC

clone_size: NA
j_call: TRBJ1-1
v_call: TRBV10-3
d_call: NA
cdr3_aa: CAIRGRDTEAFF
cdr3_nt: TGTGCCATCAGGGGGAGGGACACTGAAGCTTTCTTT

clone_size: NA
j_call: TRBJ1-5
v_call: TRBV30
d_call: NA
cdr3_aa: CAWGPGLLNQPQHF
cdr3_nt: TGTGCCTGGGGGCCGGGACTTCTCAATCAGCCCCAGCATTTT

clone_size: NA
j_call: TRBJ2-7
v_call: TRBV7-9
d_call: TRBD1
cdr3_aa: CASSSGGATYYEQYF
cdr3_nt: TGTGCCAGCAGCTCAGGGGGAGCTACGTACTACGAGCAGTACTTC

clone_size: NA
j_call: TRBJ1-6
v_call: TRBV7-9
d_call: TRBD1
cdr3_aa: CASSRTGRDNSPLHF
cdr3_nt: TGTGCCAGCAGCCGGACAGGGAGGGATAATTCACCCCTCCACTTT

clone_size: NA
j_call: TRBJ1-1
v_call: TRBV27
d_call: NA
cdr3_aa: CASSRHLETGGLNTEAFF
cdr3_nt: TGTGCCAGCAGCCGTCATCTCGAAACCGGGGGGCTGAACACTGAAGCTTTCTTT

clone_size: NA
j_call: TRBJ1-4
v_call: TRBV5-1
d_call: NA
cdr3_aa: CASSCGGGGEKLFF
cdr3_nt: TGCGCCAGCAGCTGCGGAGGGGGGGGTGAAAAACTGTTTTTT

clone_size: NA
j_call: TRBJ1-2
v_call: TRBV9
d_call: TRBD1
cdr3_aa: CASSPGTATYGYTF
cdr3_nt: TGTGCCAGCAGCCCTGGGACAGCGACCTATGGCTACACCTTC

clone_size: NA
j_call: TRBJ1-1
v_call: TRBV7-9
d_call: NA
cdr3_aa: CSSSFQGAAEAFF
cdr3_nt: TGTTCCAGCAGCTTTCAAGGGGCTGCTGAAGCTTTCTTT

clone_size: few
j_call: TRBJ2-7
v_call: TRBV7-9
d_call: TRBD2
cdr3_aa: CASSLDIAGGLGQYF
cdr3_nt: TGTGCCAGCAGCTTAGATATAGCGGGAGGGCTTGGGCAGTACTTC

clone_size: NA
j_call: TRBJ1-4
v_call: TRBV27
d_call: NA
cdr3_aa: CASSLQGSNEKLFF
cdr3_nt: TGTGCCAGCAGTTTACAGGGATCGAATGAAAAACTGTTTTTT

clone_size: NA
j_call: TRBJ1-3
v_call: TRBV6-5
d_call: NA
cdr3_aa: CASRSRNTIYF
cdr3_nt: TGTGCCAGCAGGAGTAGAAACACCATATATTTT

clone_size: NA
j_call: TRBJ2-1
v_call: TRBV11-2
d_call: NA
cdr3_aa: CASSLSDYNNEQFF
cdr3_nt: TGTGCCAGCAGCTTGTCGGACTACAACAATGAGCAGTTCTTC

clone_size: NA
j_call: TRBJ1-4
v_call: TRBV29-1
d_call: NA
cdr3_aa: CSVGTGTNEKLFF
cdr3_nt: TGCAGCGTGGGTACAGGGACGAATGAAAAACTGTTTTTT

clone_size: NA
j_call: TRBJ1-1
v_call: TRBV6-5
d_call: NA
cdr3_aa: CASSYSTATNTEAFF
cdr3_nt: TGTGCCAGCAGTTACTCGACAGCCACGAACACTGAAGCTTTCTTT

clone_size: NA
j_call: TRBJ1-1
v_call: TRBV6-1
d_call: TRBD1
cdr3_aa: CASSPFTGDTEAFF
cdr3_nt: TGTGCCAGCAGTCCTTTTACAGGGGACACTGAAGCTTTCTTT

clone_size: NA
j_call: TRBJ1-4
v_call: TRBV7-9
d_call: NA
cdr3_aa: CASSTQQGRREKLFF
cdr3_nt: TGTGCCAGCAGCACCCAACAGGGACGGCGAGAAAAACTGTTTTTT

clone_size: NA
j_call: TRBJ2-5
v_call: TRBV19
d_call: NA
cdr3_aa: CASSEVGQETQYF
cdr3_nt: TGTGCCAGTAGTGAGGTCGGACAAGAGACCCAGTACTTC

clone_size: NA
j_call: TRBJ1-5
v_call: TRBV7-9
d_call: TRBD1
cdr3_aa: CASSFGQANQPQHF
cdr3_nt: TGTGCCAGCAGCTTCGGACAGGCTAATCAGCCCCAGCATTTT

clone_size: NA
j_call: TRBJ2-2
v_call: TRBV10-3
d_call: NA
cdr3_aa: CAISDVYTNTGELFF
cdr3_nt: TGTGCCATCAGTGACGTCTATACGAACACCGGGGAGCTGTTTTTT

clone_size: NA
j_call: TRBJ1-2
v_call: TRBV19
d_call: TRBD1
cdr3_aa: CASSGQDYGYTF
cdr3_nt: TGTGCCAGTAGTGGACAGGACTATGGCTACACCTTC

clone_size: NA
j_call: TRBJ2-5
v_call: TRBV11-2
d_call: NA
cdr3_aa: CASSLGGMETQYF
cdr3_nt: TGTGCCAGCAGCCTCGGCGGTATGGAGACCCAGTACTTC

clone_size: NA
j_call: TRBJ1-6
v_call: TRBV4-1
d_call: TRBD1
cdr3_aa: CASRPGQASSYNSPLHF
cdr3_nt: TGCGCCAGCCGCCCCGGACAGGCGAGCTCCTATAATTCCCCCCTCCACTTT